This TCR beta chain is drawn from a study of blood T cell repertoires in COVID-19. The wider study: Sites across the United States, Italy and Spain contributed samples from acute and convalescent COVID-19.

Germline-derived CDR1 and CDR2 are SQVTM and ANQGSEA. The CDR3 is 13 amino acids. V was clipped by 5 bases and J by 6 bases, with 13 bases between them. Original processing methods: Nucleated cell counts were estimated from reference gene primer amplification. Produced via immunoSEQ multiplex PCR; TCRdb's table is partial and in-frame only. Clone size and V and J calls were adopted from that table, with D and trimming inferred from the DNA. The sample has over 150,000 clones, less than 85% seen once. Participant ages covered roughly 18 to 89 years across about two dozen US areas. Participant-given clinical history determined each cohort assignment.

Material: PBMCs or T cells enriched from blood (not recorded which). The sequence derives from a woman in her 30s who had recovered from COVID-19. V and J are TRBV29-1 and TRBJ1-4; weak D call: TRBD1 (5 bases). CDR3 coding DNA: TGCAGCGTTATGGGCGGGGGAGATGAAAAACTGTTTTTT. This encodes CSVMGGGDEKLFF.